One and the same sample provided the 4 T cell receptor beta chains below, sequenced in a study of shared clonotypes between healthy human individuals (dated by TCRdb to the early 2020s). Library preparation used the immunoSEQ multiplex PCR assay. TCRdb took over this immuneACCESS table, retaining in-frame rearrangements with V and J assigned. Such tables are incomplete; in checked studies, under half of the missing clones stem from an unresolved V gene, and the remainder is unexplained. The sample yields around 1 million clones; over 60% were counted once. The top ten constitute about 1.5% of the sample. The sequencing input was memory CD4+ T cells sorted from blood. The cell subset or site label, as the study defines it: CD45RA-negative fraction. These receptors all come from a man aged 18 to 30 in good health.

This clone was picked up a small number of times. V usage is TRBV28 and J usage is TRBJ1-3; D is perhaps TRBD1 (6 bases). Per germline, CDR1 MDHEN and CDR2 SYDVKM. This CDR3 spans 14 amino acids. With 6 bases removed from V and 1 base from J, the gap between germline ends came to 10 bases. The CDR3 DNA sequence: TGTGCCAGCAGCCGAGGACAGTCTGGAAACACCATATATTTT. Amino acid sequence: CASSRGQSGNTIYF.

This clone was observed a handful of times. This chain joins TRBV30 and TRBJ1-3; D is unclear. Germline-derived CDR1 and CDR2 are GTSNPN and SVGIG (reference sequence). The CDR3 has 14 residues. Deletions cut 5 bases from V and 1 base from J, with 12 bases between. CDR3: CAWDRAGSGNTIYF. CDR3 sequence (DNA): TGTGCCTGGGACCGGGCTGGATCTGGAAACACCATATATTTT.

This clone was detected once. The gene calls are TRBV4-1 and TRBJ1-1, with D hard to call. Per the germline V gene, CDR1 is MGHRA and CDR2 is YSYEKL. The CDR3 is made up of 14 amino acids. V lost 1 base and J lost 0, with 6 bases in between. CDR3: CASSQGFLNTEAFF. In DNA, the CDR3 is TGCGCCAGCAGCCAAGGATTCTTGAACACTGAAGCTTTCTTT.

V gene TRBV28 combines with J gene TRBJ1-1; D is possibly TRBD1 (5 bases). The length of the CDR3 is 16 residues. V was shortened by 3 bases and J by 8 bases, with 22 bases between the two germline ends. Looked up from germline, CDR1 is MDHEN and CDR2 is SYDVKM. The DNA of the CDR3 is TGTGCCAGCAGTTTGAGGACTCTATATGGGGCATTAGAAGCTTTCTTT. It specifies CASSLRTLYGALEAFF.